Below, one TCR beta chain is given with its context. What it binds is not known. The data are from a study of OX40 agonist ivuxolimab in advanced cancers. Data came from immunoSEQ multiplex PCR; TCRdb stores just in-frame clones and leaves some out. Of about 19,000 clones in the sample, 86% were seen once. Study conclusions and caveats: The average count of expanded clones was higher among CD8+ T cells than among CD4+.

This CDR3 is 15 amino acids long. V was clipped by 0 bases and J by 3 bases, with 12 bases between them. Looked up from germline, CDR1 is SGHRS and CDR2 is YFSETQ. This sequence was found in an adult with an advanced solid tumor such as melanoma, head and neck, liver or kidney cancer. Source: CD4+ or CD8+ T cells sorted from blood, taken in a trial of the OX40 agonist ivuxolimab. The chain is built from TRBV5-1 and TRBJ1-1, with D unclear. In DNA, the CDR3 is TGCGCCAGCAGCTTGGTTCGGCAGTCGGACACTGAAGCTTTCTTT. This gives the protein CASSLVRQSDTEAFF.